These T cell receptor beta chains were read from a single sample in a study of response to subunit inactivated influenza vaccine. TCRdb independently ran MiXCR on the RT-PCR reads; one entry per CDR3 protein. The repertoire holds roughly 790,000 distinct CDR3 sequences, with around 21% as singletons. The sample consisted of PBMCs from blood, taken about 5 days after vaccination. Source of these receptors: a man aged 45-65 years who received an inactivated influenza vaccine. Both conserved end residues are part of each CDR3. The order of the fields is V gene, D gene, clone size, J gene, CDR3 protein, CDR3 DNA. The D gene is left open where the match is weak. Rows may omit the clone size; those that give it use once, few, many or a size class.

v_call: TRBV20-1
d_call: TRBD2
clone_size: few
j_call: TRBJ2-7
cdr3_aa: CSAVTLAALYEQYF
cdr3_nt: TGCAGTGCTGTCACACTAGCGGCTCTCTACGAGCAGTACTTC

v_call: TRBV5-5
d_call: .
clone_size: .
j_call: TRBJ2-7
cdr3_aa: CASSLVAAAYEQYF
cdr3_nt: TGTGCCAGCAGCTTGGTGGCCGCTGCCTACGAGCAGTACTTC

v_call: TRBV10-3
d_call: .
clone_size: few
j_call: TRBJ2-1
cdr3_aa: CAISESPVKSGEPYNEQFF
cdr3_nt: TGTGCCATCAGTGAGTCGCCTGTGAAGAGCGGAGAGCCCTACAATGAGCAGTTCTTC

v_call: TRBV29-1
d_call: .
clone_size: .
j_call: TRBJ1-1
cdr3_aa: CSVQQGAYTEAFF
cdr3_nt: TGCAGCGTCCAACAGGGAGCGTACACTGAAGCTTTCTTT

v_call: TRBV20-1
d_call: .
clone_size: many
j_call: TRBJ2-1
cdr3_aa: CSASGPSYNEQFF
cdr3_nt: TGCAGTGCTAGCGGGCCCTCCTACAATGAGCAGTTCTTC

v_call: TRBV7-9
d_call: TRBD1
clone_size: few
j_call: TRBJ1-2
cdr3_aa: CASTTDRVGGYTF
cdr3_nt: TGTGCCAGCACCACAGACAGGGTCGGGGGCTACACCTTC

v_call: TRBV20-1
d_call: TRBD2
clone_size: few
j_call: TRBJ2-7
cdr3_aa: CSASPSGGYEQYF
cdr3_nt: TGCAGTGCTAGTCCCAGCGGGGGCTACGAGCAGTACTTC

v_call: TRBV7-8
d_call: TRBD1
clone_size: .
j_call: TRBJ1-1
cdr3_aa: CASCIQQGMNTEAFF
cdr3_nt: TGTGCCAGCTGCATCCAACAGGGGATGAACACTGAAGCTTTCTTT

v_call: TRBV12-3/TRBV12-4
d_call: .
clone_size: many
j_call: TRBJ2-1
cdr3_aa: CASSPGENNEQFF
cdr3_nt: TGTGCCAGCAGTCCCGGAGAGAACAATGAGCAGTTCTTC

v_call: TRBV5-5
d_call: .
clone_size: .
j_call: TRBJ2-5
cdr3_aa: CASSWTQPQETQYF
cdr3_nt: TGTGCCAGCAGCTGGACTCAGCCTCAAGAGACCCAGTACTTC

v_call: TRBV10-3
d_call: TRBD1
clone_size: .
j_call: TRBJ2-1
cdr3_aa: CATFKQGPGDEQFF
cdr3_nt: TGTGCCACCTTCAAACAGGGGCCAGGCGATGAGCAGTTCTTC

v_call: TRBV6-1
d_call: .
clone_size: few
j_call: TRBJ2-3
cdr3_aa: CASSTGGGTDTQYF
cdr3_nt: TGTGCCAGCAGTACAGGGGGGGGCACAGATACGCAGTATTTT

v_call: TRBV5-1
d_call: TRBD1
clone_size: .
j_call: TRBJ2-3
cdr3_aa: CASSPGQAGGDTQYF
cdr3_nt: TGCGCCAGCAGCCCTGGACAGGCTGGGGGAGATACGCAGTATTTT

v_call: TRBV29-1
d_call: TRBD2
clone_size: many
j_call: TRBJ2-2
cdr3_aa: CSVDKRGDTGELFF
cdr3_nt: TGCAGCGTTGACAAGCGGGGGGACACCGGGGAGCTGTTTTTT

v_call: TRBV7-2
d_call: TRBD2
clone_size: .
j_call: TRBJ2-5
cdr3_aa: CASSLGSTSGSSGQYF
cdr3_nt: TGTGCCAGCAGCCTTGGTTCGACTAGCGGGAGTAGTGGCCAGTACTTC

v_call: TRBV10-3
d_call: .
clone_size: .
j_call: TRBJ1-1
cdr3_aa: CAISDKRWGHPNTEAFF
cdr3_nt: TGTGCCATCAGTGATAAGAGGTGGGGACACCCGAACACTGAAGCTTTCTTT

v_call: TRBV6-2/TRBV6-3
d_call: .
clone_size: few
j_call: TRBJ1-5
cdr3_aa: CASSYDSFNQPQHF
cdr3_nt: TGTGCCAGCAGTTACGACAGTTTTAATCAGCCCCAGCATTTT

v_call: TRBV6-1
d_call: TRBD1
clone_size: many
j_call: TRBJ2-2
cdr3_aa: CASSPGGNTGELFF
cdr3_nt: TGTGCCAGCAGCCCAGGGGGAAACACCGGGGAGCTGTTTTTT

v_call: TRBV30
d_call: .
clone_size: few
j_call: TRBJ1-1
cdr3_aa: CAWSVGLGNTEAFF
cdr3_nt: TGTGCCTGGAGTGTAGGGCTGGGGAACACTGAAGCTTTCTTT

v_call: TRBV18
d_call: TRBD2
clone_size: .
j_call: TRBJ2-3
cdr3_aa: CASSPAGTSGLSTDTQYF
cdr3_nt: TGTGCCAGCTCACCGGCCGGGACTAGCGGGCTCAGCACAGATACGCAGTATTTT

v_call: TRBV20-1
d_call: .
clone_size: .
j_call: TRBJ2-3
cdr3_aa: CSARMVGGHTDTQYF
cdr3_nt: TGCAGTGCTAGGATGGTCGGGGGGCACACAGATACGCAGTATTTT

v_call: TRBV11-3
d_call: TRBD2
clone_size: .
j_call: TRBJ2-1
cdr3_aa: CASSFFGGSSYNEQFF
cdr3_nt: TGTGCCAGCAGCTTTTTCGGGGGGAGCTCCTACAATGAGCAGTTCTTC

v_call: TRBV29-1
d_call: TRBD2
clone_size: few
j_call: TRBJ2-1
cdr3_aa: CSVVSSGSVNEQFF
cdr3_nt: TGCAGCGTTGTAAGTAGCGGGTCTGTGAATGAGCAGTTCTTC

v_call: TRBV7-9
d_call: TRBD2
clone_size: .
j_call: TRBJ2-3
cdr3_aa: CASSMGLADTQYF
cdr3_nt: TGTGCCAGCAGCATGGGACTAGCCGATACGCAGTATTTT

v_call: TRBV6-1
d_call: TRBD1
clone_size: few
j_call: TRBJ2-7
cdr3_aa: CASSGRQGTTYEQYF
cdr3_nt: TGTGCCAGCAGTGGGAGACAGGGCACGACCTACGAGCAGTACTTC

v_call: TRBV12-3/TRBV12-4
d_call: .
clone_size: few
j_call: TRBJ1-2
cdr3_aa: CASSQGSDGYTF
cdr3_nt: TGTGCCAGCAGTCAGGGGTCCGATGGCTACACCTTC

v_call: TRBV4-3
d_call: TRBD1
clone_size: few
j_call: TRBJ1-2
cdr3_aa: CASSQDIGGKYGYTF
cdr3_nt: TGCGCCAGCAGCCAAGATATAGGGGGCAAATATGGCTACACCTTC

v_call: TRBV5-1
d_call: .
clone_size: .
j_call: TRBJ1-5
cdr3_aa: CASSLSRTEQANQPQHF
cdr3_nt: TGCGCCAGCAGCTTAAGTAGAACGGAACAGGCTAATCAGCCCCAGCATTTT

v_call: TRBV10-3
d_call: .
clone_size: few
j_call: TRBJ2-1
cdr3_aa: CAISESQGGSGEQFF
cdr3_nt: TGTGCCATCAGTGAGTCGCAGGGCGGCTCAGGTGAGCAGTTCTTC

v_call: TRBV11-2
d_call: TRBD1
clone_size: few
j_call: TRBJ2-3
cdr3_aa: CASSRGTGTPDTQYF
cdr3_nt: TGTGCCAGCAGCCGCGGGACAGGGACCCCGGATACGCAGTATTTT

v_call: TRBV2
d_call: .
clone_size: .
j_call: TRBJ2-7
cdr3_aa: CASRELHGQSYEQYF
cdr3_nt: TGTGCCAGCAGGGAACTCCATGGACAGTCCTACGAGCAGTACTTC

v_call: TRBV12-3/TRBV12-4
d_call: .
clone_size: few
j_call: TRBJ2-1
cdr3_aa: CASTLSQEQFF
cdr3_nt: TGTGCCAGCACCCTAAGCCAAGAGCAGTTCTTC

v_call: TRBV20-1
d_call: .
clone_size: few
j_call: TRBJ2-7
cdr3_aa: CSANYLSYEQYF
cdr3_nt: TGCAGTGCTAACTACCTCTCCTACGAGCAGTACTTC

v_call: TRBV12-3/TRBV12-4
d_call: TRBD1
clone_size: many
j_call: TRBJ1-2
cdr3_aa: CASSPGTGSGYTF
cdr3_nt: TGTGCCAGCAGCCCCGGGACAGGGTCGGGCTACACCTTC

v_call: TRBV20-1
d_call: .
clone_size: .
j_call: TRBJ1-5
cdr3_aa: CSARDSVINQPQHF
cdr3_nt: TGCAGTGCTAGAGACAGCGTAATAAATCAGCCCCAGCATTTT

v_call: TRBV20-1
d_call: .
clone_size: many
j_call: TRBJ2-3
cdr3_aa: CSAEIRDTQYF
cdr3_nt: TGCAGTGCTGAAATTCGGGATACGCAGTATTTT

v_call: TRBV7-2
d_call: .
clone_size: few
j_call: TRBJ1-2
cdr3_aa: CASSLKQDGHGYTF
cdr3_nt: TGTGCCAGCAGCTTAAAACAGGACGGGCATGGCTACACCTTC

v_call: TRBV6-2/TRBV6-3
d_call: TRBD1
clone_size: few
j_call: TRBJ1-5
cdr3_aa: CASTDFEGADQPQHF
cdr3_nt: TGTGCCAGCACCGACTTTGAGGGGGCGGATCAGCCCCAGCATTTT

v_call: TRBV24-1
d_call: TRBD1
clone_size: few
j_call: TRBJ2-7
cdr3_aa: CATSETGGDEQYF
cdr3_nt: TGTGCCACCAGTGAAACAGGGGGCGATGAGCAGTACTTC

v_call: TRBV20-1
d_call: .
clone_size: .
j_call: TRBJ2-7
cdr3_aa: CSARRAGLTYEQYF
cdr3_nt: TGCAGTGCTCGAAGGGCAGGACTTACCTACGAGCAGTACTTC

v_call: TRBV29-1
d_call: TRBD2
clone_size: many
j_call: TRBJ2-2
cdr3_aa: CSAEGLAGRDGELFF
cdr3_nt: TGCAGCGCCGAGGGACTAGCGGGCAGGGACGGGGAGCTGTTTTTT

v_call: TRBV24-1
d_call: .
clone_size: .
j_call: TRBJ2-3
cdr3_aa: CATSSGQLTDTQYF
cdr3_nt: TGTGCCACCAGCTCCGGACAGCTCACAGATACGCAGTATTTT

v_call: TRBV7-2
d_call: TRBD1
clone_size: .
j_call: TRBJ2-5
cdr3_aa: CASSLPGTGGTQYF
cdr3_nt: TGTGCCAGCAGCCTACCCGGGACAGGAGGGACCCAGTACTTC

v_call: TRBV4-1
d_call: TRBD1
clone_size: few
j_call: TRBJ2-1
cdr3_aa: CASSQDQGVYNEQFF
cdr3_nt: TGCGCCAGCAGCCAAGACCAGGGGGTATACAATGAGCAGTTCTTC

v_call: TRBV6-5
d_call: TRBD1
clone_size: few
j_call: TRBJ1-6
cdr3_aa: CASSYHRDRVNSPLHF
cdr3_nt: TGTGCCAGCAGTTACCACCGGGACAGGGTAAATTCACCCCTCCACTTT

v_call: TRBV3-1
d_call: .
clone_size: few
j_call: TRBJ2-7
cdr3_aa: CASSPHSYEQYF
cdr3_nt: TGTGCCAGCAGTCCCCACAGCTACGAGCAGTACTTC

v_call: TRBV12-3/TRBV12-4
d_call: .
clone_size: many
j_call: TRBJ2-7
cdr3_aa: CASSRSQGYEQYF
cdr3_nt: TGTGCCAGCAGCCGCTCCCAGGGTTACGAGCAGTACTTC

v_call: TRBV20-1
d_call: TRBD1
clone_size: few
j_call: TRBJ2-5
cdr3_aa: CSATGTGKETQYF
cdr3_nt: TGCAGTGCAACCGGGACAGGGAAAGAGACCCAGTACTTC